This TCR beta chain derives from a study of T cells in Graves' hyperthyroidism and ophthalmopathy. This CDR3 has 13 amino acids. After removal of 5 bases from V and 6 bases from J, the junction contained 7 bases not matched to a gene. Germline CDR1 is SGHTA and CDR2 is FQGTGA. Amplified TCR beta CDR3 regions derived from RNA transcripts. An initial round of RT-PCR targeting the TCR CDR3 relied on the HTBI primer set. TCRdb analysed the multiplex PCR reads with MiXCR anew, one entry per CDR3 protein. In the table there are under 400,000 distinct CDR3 sequences, around a sixth of which are singletons. This clonotype has at least ten counts.

The sample taken for sequencing was blood. This TCR was sampled from a woman in her thirties or forties with Graves' ophthalmopathy. V and J are TRBV7-3 and TRBJ2-7, with 7 nucleotides matching TRBD1. CDR3 amino acids: CASSAIDRAEQYF. For the CDR3, the DNA is TGTGCCAGCAGCGCCATCGACAGGGCCGAGCAGTACTTC. Together with reference TRBV7-3 and TRBJ2-7, the CDR3 gives the full variable domain: GAGVSQTPSNKVTEKGKYVELRCDPISGHTALYWYRQSLGQGPEFLIYFQGTGAADDSGLPNDRFFAVRPEGSVSTLKIQRTERGDSAVYLCASSAIDRAEQYFGPGTRLTVT.